This entry describes one T cell receptor (beta chain). How the authors handled the data: Counts of nucleated cells, estimated from reference gene primer amplification, were obtained. Clones were sequenced by immunoSEQ multiplex PCR, and TCRdb holds only the in-frame ones, with some missing. V, J and clone size were drawn from that table, and D and trimming were deduced from the DNA. Of 230,000 or so clones in the sample, roughly 87% are singletons; the top ten hold roughly 2%. The sample is drawn from a study of blood T cell repertoires in COVID-19. In the study overall: The analysed material was cDNA or gDNA that came from T cells, B-cell-depleted T cells, or PBMCs.

CDR1 MNHNY and CDR2 SVGAGI come from the germline V gene (reference sequence). Trimming shortened V by 3 bases and J by 4 bases, and 15 bases separated the two germline ends. This CDR3 region has 15 residues. V gene TRBV6-6 combines with J gene TRBJ1-2; the D gene is possibly TRBD1 (5 bases). This clonotype was obtained from a man in his forties or fifties with active or convalescent COVID-19. The sequencing sample was made of peripheral blood. DNA of the CDR3: TGTGCCAGCAGTTATGAACCCGGGGACTTCTATGGCTACACCTTC. Translating gives CASSYEPGDFYGYTF.